The 27 T cell receptor beta chains below all came from one sample that was sequenced in a study of T cell responses to AZD1222 COVID-19 vaccine. Repertoires were generated with immunoSEQ multiplex PCR, while TCRdb's copy carries only in-frame clones and drops some. This sample has around 120,000 clones, with roughly nine tenths found just once. The sequences come from peripheral blood, collected 28 days after the second AZD1222 dose. Source of these receptors: an adult who received the AZD1222 COVID-19 vaccine.

V is TRBV5-1 and J is TRBJ2-5; TRBD1 is a possible D gene (6 bases). CDR1 is SGHRS and CDR2 is YFSETQ in the germline V gene. Trimming pared 1 base from V and 3 bases from J, leaving 13 bases between. The CDR3 runs 15 residues. In DNA, the CDR3 is TGCGCCAGCAGCTTGTATGGGGGCGTGGAAGAGACCCAGTACTTC. Its translation: CASSLYGGVEETQYF.

The chain has TRBV6-5 and TRBJ1-6; 9 nucleotides agree with TRBD1. CDR3 size: 15 residues. Germline CDR1 is MNHEY and CDR2 is SVGAGI. The V and J ends lost 7 bases and 5 bases, in that order; junction bases with no gene match: 6. CDR3 protein: CASNPRDRDNSPLHF. The CDR3 DNA reads as TGTGCCAGCAATCCTCGGGACAGGGATAATTCACCCCTCCACTTT.

The gene calls are TRBV4-1 and TRBJ2-5; D is possibly TRBD1 or TRBD2 (5 bases each). This CDR3 comprises 15 residues. CDR1 and CDR2 from the germline V gene are MGHRA and YSYEKL. Trimming shortened V by 0 bases and J by 5 bases, and 13 bases separated the two germline ends. CDR3 DNA: TGCGCCAGCAGCCAAGATGAGAGGGGCAGGGAGACCCAGTACTTC. This gives the protein CASSQDERGRETQYF.

The V call is TRBV7-9, the J call TRBJ1-1; weak D call: TRBD1 (6 bases). The CDR3 consists of 16 residues. V was shortened by 4 bases and J by 2 bases, with 17 bases between the two germline ends. Per the germline V gene, CDR1 is SEHNR and CDR2 is FQNEAQ (reference sequence). CDR3 amino acids: CASSYGAGQSNTEAFF. DNA of the CDR3: TGTGCCAGCAGCTACGGTGCCGGACAGTCCAACACTGAAGCTTTCTTT. Using reference TRBV7-9 and TRBJ1-1 for the parts outside the CDR3, the full variable domain is DTGVSQNPRHKITKRGQNVTFRCDPISEHNRLYWYRQTLGQGPEFLTYFQNEAQLEKSRLLSDRFSAERPKGSFSTLEIQRTEQGDSAMYLCASSYGAGQSNTEAFFGQGTRLTVV.

V usage is TRBV2 and J usage is TRBJ2-7; TRBD1 matches 12 bases. V shed 9 bases, J shed 2 bases, and the junction held 5 bases outside the gene matches. Germline V lookup: CDR1 SNHLY, CDR2 FYNNEI. The CDR3 covers 14 residues. The CDR3: CASNRDRGPYEQYF. In DNA form, the CDR3 reads TGTGCCAGTAACCGGGACAGGGGGCCCTACGAGCAGTACTTC.

The chain is built from TRBV7-6 and TRBJ2-6; 10 bases are shared with TRBD2. J was trimmed by 0 bases and V by 10 bases; bases with no gene match: 3. Germline values: CDR1 SGHVS, CDR2 FNYEAQ. This CDR3 contains 15 residues. The CDR3 DNA reads TGTGCCATAATAGCGGGGGGCTCTGGGGCCAACGTCCTGACTTTC. Its protein product is CAIIAGGSGANVLTF.

Only a few counts were recorded for this clone. The chain joins TRBV7-8 to TRBJ2-5, with D possibly called TRBD1 or TRBD2 (6 bases each). The V end was cut by 5 bases, the J end by 5 bases, with 21 bases between. CDR3 length: 16 amino acids. CDR1 and CDR2 from the germline V gene are SGHVS and FQNEAQ. For the CDR3, the DNA is TGTGCCAGCAGCCGAGACACGAGGGGGGAAGCGGAGACCCAGTACTTC. Its protein product is CASSRDTRGEAETQYF.

The sample holds a few counts of this clone. V is TRBV30 and J is TRBJ2-7; D gene uncertain. The germline gives CDR1 GTSNPN, CDR2 SVGIG (reference sequence). Deletions cut 0 bases from V and 2 bases from J, with 5 bases between. This CDR3 has 12 amino acids. CDR3 nucleotides: TGTGCCTGGAGTGTACCCCCCTACGAGCAGTACTTC. This sequence encodes CAWSVPPYEQYF.

The chain has TRBV10-3 and TRBJ2-1; D ambiguous. This CDR3 is 15 amino acids long. V dropped 5 bases and J dropped 0 bases, with 11 bases sitting between them. Germline values: CDR1 ENHRY, CDR2 SYGVKD. CDR3 DNA: TGTGCCATCAGTAAAGAATCCAGCTCCTACAATGAGCAGTTCTTC. This gives the protein CAISKESSSYNEQFF.

The rearrangement links TRBV5-1 to TRBJ2-3; tentative D call: TRBD2 (7 bases). The germline V and J ends were trimmed by 6 bases and 0 bases, with 17 bases remaining between them. CDR1 is SGHRS, CDR2 YFSETQ, per germline. The CDR3 covers 16 residues. The CDR3 region has the DNA TGCGCCAGCAACCCAAGCGGGGACACTAGCACAGATACGCAGTATTTT. This translates into CASNPSGDTSTDTQYF.

This chain links TRBV9 with TRBJ2-7; D gene unclear. Germline CDR1 and CDR2: SGDLS and YYNGEE. V lost 0 bases, J lost 0 bases, and 10 bases lay in between. This CDR3 comprises 15 residues. The CDR3 loop is CASSVGSGYSYEQYF. The CDR3, as DNA: TGTGCCAGCAGCGTAGGCTCGGGCTACTCCTACGAGCAGTACTTC.

This sequence joins TRBV28 and TRBJ2-3; D gene unclear. Trimming took off 3 bases at V and 0 bases at J, with 10 bases between the two ends. Germline values: CDR1 MDHEN, CDR2 SYDVKM. The CDR3 consists of 15 residues. CDR3 loop: CASSLVGSSTDTQYF. DNA for the CDR3: TGTGCCAGCAGTTTGGTGGGATCTAGCACAGATACGCAGTATTTT.

This chain uses TRBV6-5 with TRBJ1-5, with D perhaps TRBD1 (5 bases). The V gene lost 5 bases and the J gene lost 6 bases, with 17 bases spanning the gap. The length of the CDR3 is 15 residues. Germline V gives CDR1 MNHEY, CDR2 SVGAGI. CDR3 loop: CASSPQQGVSQPQHF. The CDR3 bases are TGTGCCAGCAGTCCCCAGCAGGGCGTAAGTCAGCCCCAGCATTTT.

The chain carries TRBV28 and TRBJ2-7; D unclear. There are 13 residues in the CDR3. The V end was cut by 3 bases, the J end by 0 bases, with 6 bases between. Per the germline V gene, CDR1 is MDHEN and CDR2 is SYDVKM. The CDR3 region has the DNA TGTGCCAGCAGTTTGCAGGTCTCCTACGAGCAGTACTTC. It codes for CASSLQVSYEQYF.

V usage is TRBV18 and J usage is TRBJ1-2; maybe TRBD1 (5 bases). The V end lost 6 bases, the J end lost 1 base, and 18 bases lay between the germline ends. Germline CDR1 is KGHSH and CDR2 is LQKENI. The CDR3 length is 16 residues. The CDR3, as DNA: TGTGCCAGCTCCTCCCAGACAGCCGCCCTTAACTATGGCTACACCTTC. Its protein is CASSSQTAALNYGYTF. Together with reference TRBV18 and TRBJ1-2, the CDR3 gives the full variable domain: NAGVMQNPRHLVRRRGQEARLRCSPMKGHSHVYWYRQLPEEGLKFMVYLQKENIIDESGMPKERFSAEFPKEGPSILRIQQVVRGDSAAYFCASSSQTAALNYGYTFGSGTRLTVV.

The genes are TRBV6-5 and TRBJ2-7, with 8 bases matching TRBD2. J was trimmed by 7 bases and V by 7 bases; bases with no gene match: 12. Germline values: CDR1 MNHEY, CDR2 SVGAGI. This CDR3 region has 14 residues. This CDR3 is CASTISSGLEEQYF. CDR3 DNA: TGTGCCAGCACGATCTCTAGCGGGTTGGAGGAGCAGTACTTC.

The chain carries TRBV12-3 or TRBV12-4 and TRBJ1-1, with unresolved D. V lost 3 bases to trimming and J lost 1 base, with 3 bases between them. The CDR3 has 12 residues. The chain's CDR3 is CASSFGNTEAFF. The CDR3 nucleotides are TGTGCCAGCAGTTTTGGGAACACTGAAGCTTTCTTT.

The chain joins TRBV14 to TRBJ1-4; D gene unclear. The CDR3 runs 13 residues. V dropped 5 bases and J dropped 6 bases, with 10 bases sitting between them. From germline, CDR1 is SGHDN and CDR2 FVKESK. This CDR3 reads CASSSGIYEKLFF. The CDR3 DNA reads as TGTGCCAGCAGCTCCGGGATATATGAAAAACTGTTTTTT. Full variable domain (missing parts from reference TRBV14 and TRBJ1-4): EAGVTQFPSHSVIEKGQTVTLRCDPISGHDNLYWYRRVMGKEIKFLLHFVKESKQDESGMPNNRFLAERTGGTYSTLKVQPAELEDSGVYFCASSSGIYEKLFFGSGTQLSVL.

The chain combines TRBV11-2 with TRBJ1-4; D is perhaps TRBD1 (6 bases). The CDR3 sequence is 13 residues long. Germline assignment: CDR1 SGHAT and CDR2 FQNNGV. V was shortened by 7 bases and J by 7 bases, with 13 bases between the two germline ends. The CDR3 is CASTGGRGEKLFF. CDR3 coding DNA: TGTGCCAGCACGGGGGGCAGAGGTGAAAAACTGTTTTTT.

This clone showed up just a few times. J is TRBJ1-6 and V is TRBV3-1 (or the pseudogene TRBV3-2), with TRBD1 matching 7 bases. V dropped 1 base and J dropped 9; count of bases not matched to a gene: 3. Germline loops: CDR1 LGHDT, CDR2 YNNKEL (reference sequence). The CDR3 loop spans 14 amino acids. The CDR3 DNA reads TGTGCCAGCAGCCAAGGGACAGGTAGTTCACCCCTCCACTTT. Translating it yields CASSQGTGSSPLHF.

V is TRBV6-5 and J is TRBJ2-1, with TRBD2 identical over 10 bases. The V gene end was trimmed by 6 bases and the J gene end by 9 bases; junction bases not matched to a gene: 11. The CDR3 runs to 15 residues. CDR1 MNHEY and CDR2 SVGAGI come from the germline V gene. As DNA, the CDR3 is TGTGCCAGCAGCAAGACCGGGACTAGCGATCTTGAGCAGTTCTTC. As protein: CASSKTGTSDLEQFF.

J is TRBJ1-1 and V is TRBV5-4; no definite D call. The V end lost 2 bases, the J end lost 3 bases, and 2 bases lay between the germline ends. The CDR3 sequence is 11 residues long. The germline CDR1 and CDR2 sequences are SGHNT and YYREEE (reference sequence). The CDR3 coding sequence is TGTGCCAGCAGCTTCCACACTGAAGCTTTCTTT. Translated: CASSFHTEAFF.

This clone appeared once. The chain combines TRBV9 with TRBJ2-7; no definite D call. The CDR3 length is 12 residues. Germline V CDR1 and CDR2: SGDLS, YYNGEE. V lost 3 bases, J lost 2 bases, and 6 bases lay in between. The CDR3: CASSGLTYEQYF. The DNA for the CDR3 is TGTGCCAGCAGCGGGCTGACCTACGAGCAGTACTTC.

The DNA of the CDR3 is TGCGCCAGCAGCTTGTTGTCGGGATATGAGCAGTTCTTC. It codes for CASSLLSGYEQFF. V and J are TRBV5-1 and TRBJ2-1; tentatively, D is TRBD2 (5 bases). CDR1 SGHRS and CDR2 YFSETQ come from the germline V gene. V was clipped by 1 base and J by 8 bases, with 10 bases between them. CDR3 length equals 13 residues.

The V call is TRBV11-2, the J call TRBJ1-1; 7 bases map to TRBD1. This CDR3 is built from 16 residues. Trimming removed 5 bases from V and 3 bases from J; junction bases left unmatched: 12. Germline V gene sequence: CDR1 SGHAT, CDR2 FQNNGV. CDR3 bases: TGTGCCAGCAGCCCAAGGACAGGAGCAGCGTACACTGAAGCTTTCTTT. Translation gives CASSPRTGAAYTEAFF.

The rearrangement links TRBV7-2 to TRBJ2-7, with 8 nucleotides matching TRBD2. Losses at the gene ends were 3 bases for V and 4 bases for J; bases not matched to a gene: 8. Per the germline V gene, CDR1 is SGHTA and CDR2 is FQGNSA. The CDR3 length is 15 residues. The CDR3 sequence is CASSFASGSIYEQYF. The CDR3, as DNA: TGTGCCAGCAGCTTTGCCAGCGGGAGTATATACGAGCAGTACTTC.

The sample holds one count of this clone. Different DNA sequences within this sample yield the same CDR3. V usage is TRBV12-3 or TRBV12-4 and J usage is TRBJ2-1; no clear D. The CDR3 runs to 13 residues. The V end was cut by 3 bases, the J end by 7 bases, with 10 bases between. The CDR3 DNA follows: TGTGCCAGCAGTTTCGGACCTGCAAATGAGCAGTTCTTC. Translation gives CASSFGPANEQFF.